The 27 T cell receptor beta chains below come from one sample, sequenced in a study of T cells in Graves' hyperthyroidism and ophthalmopathy. RNA transcripts served as the template for amplifying TCR beta CDR3 regions. The HTBI set primed first-round TCR CDR3 RT-PCR. TCRdb reanalysed the multiplex PCR reads using MiXCR and keeps one entry per CDR3 protein. The sample has 250,000 to 300,000 distinct CDR3 sequences, 13% to 15% seen once; the top ten hold approximately 12%. Sequenced: blood. The receptor set was obtained from a woman between 40 and 55 years old with Graves' hyperthyroidism that later progressed to Graves' ophthalmopathy.

On this clonotype: A much larger clone lies a single base off, so this may be a read error. This chain connects TRBV10-2 to TRBJ2-1; TRBD2 matches 8 bases. V lost 10 bases and J lost 9; bases outside the gene matches: 11. The germline V gene has CDR1 WSHSY and CDR2 SAAADI. The CDR3 is 13 residues long. CDR3: CATGQSSGAEQFF. The CDR3 DNA reads TGCGCCACGGGCCAGAGTAGCGGGGCTGAGCAGTTCTTC.

This clonotype was seen repeatedly, ten times or more. The chain is built from TRBV15 and TRBJ1-1; D is uncertain. The CDR3 has 15 residues. Trimming cost V 1 base and J 0 bases, with 9 bases left between them. CDR1 and CDR2 from the germline V gene are LNHNV and YYDKDF (reference sequence). The CDR3 nucleotides are TGTGCCACCAGCAGAGTTCAACAGTTGAACACTGAAGCTTTCTTT. Amino acid sequence: CATSRVQQLNTEAFF.

This clonotype showed up many times. The genes are TRBV20-1 and TRBJ1-5; perhaps TRBD1 as D (5 bases). V was pared by 1 base and J by 3 bases, with 16 bases between. The CDR3 totals 16 residues. Germline assignment: CDR1 DFQATT and CDR2 SNEGSKA (reference sequence). The chain's CDR3 is CSARAPGREYNQPQHF. CDR3 in DNA: TGCAGTGCTAGAGCCCCGGGCAGGGAGTACAATCAGCCCCAGCATTTT.

In this sample, this clonotype turned up many times. V usage is TRBV9 and J usage is TRBJ2-5; D perhaps matches TRBD1 (6 bases). Trimming took 3 bases from V and 1 from J, leaving 13 bases between them. The CDR3 sequence is 15 residues long. The germline gives CDR1 SGDLS, CDR2 YYNGEE. CDR3 amino acids: CASSEGHLSQETQYF. CDR3 nucleotide sequence: TGTGCCAGCAGCGAGGGACACCTTAGCCAAGAGACCCAGTACTTC.

This chain links TRBV19 with TRBJ2-7; D may be TRBD1 or TRBD2 (5 bases each). The V end was cut by 0 bases, the J end by 2 bases, with 17 bases between. This CDR3 has 17 amino acids. The V gene's germline CDR1 is LNHDA and CDR2 SQIVND (reference sequence). The CDR3 here is CASSIENRRDHPYEQYF. CDR3 nucleotide sequence: TGTGCCAGTAGTATAGAGAACCGCCGGGACCACCCCTACGAGCAGTACTTC.

For this clonotype: A much more abundant neighbour one base away suggests this may be a read error. The chain uses TRBV20-1 and TRBJ2-2; the match to TRBD2 covers 7 bases. CDR1 and CDR2 (germline): DFQATT, SNEGSKA (reference sequence). The CDR3 extends over 17 amino acids. The junction had 9 bases not matched to a gene; V was cut back by 1 base and J by 1 base. The DNA of the CDR3 is TGCAGTGCTAGAGCATCCTTTCTAGCGGTGAACACCGGGGAGCTGTTTTTT. Protein: CSARASFLAVNTGELFF.

This clonotype was picked up one time. The chain is built from TRBV24-1 and TRBJ1-2; D gene uncertain. Trimming cost V 5 bases and J 5 bases, with 14 bases left between them. The germline V gene encodes CDR1 KGHDR and CDR2 SFDVKD. The CDR3 is 14 amino acids. CDR3 nucleotide sequence: TGTGCCACCAGTGCCGGTACAGATACATATGGCTACACCTTC. Its translation is CATSAGTDTYGYTF.

This clonotype was picked up many times. The genes are TRBV9 and TRBJ2-5; 10 nucleotides line up with TRBD2. The CDR3 has 15 residues. Germline assignment: CDR1 SGDLS and CDR2 YYNGEE. The junction had 7 bases not matched to a gene; V was cut back by 3 bases and J by 5 bases. In nucleotides, the CDR3 is TGTGCCAGCAGCGCCGGGACTAGCGACTTGGAGACCCAGTACTTC. This translates into CASSAGTSDLETQYF.

This clonotype was seen ten or more times. The chain employs TRBV15 and TRBJ1-1; D call uncertain. The CDR3 spans 13 residues. The V gene's germline CDR1 is LNHNV and CDR2 YYDKDF (reference sequence). The V end lost 0 bases, the J end lost 7 bases, and 9 bases lay between the germline ends. CDR3 loop: CATSRDRTVEAFF. The CDR3 nucleotides are TGTGCCACCAGCAGAGATAGAACCGTTGAAGCTTTCTTT.

The V gene is TRBV28, the J gene TRBJ2-2, with TRBD1 matching over 10 bases. Germline V gives CDR1 MDHEN, CDR2 SYDVKM. The length of the CDR3 is 22 residues. V was pared by 5 bases and J by 7 bases, with 28 bases of the junction left unmatched. CDR3 DNA: TGTGCCAGCAGTGCCACCTTCGGGACAGGGGTCCAAAGGGGCCGTCTTAGCGGGGAGCTGTTTTTT. It translates to CASSATFGTGVQRGRLSGELFF.

The CDR3 bases are TGTGCCAGCAAAGCATCCGGGACTAGCGGGAGGACCTACAATGAGCAGTTCTTC. This encodes CASKASGTSGRTYNEQFF. The V gene is TRBV27, the J gene TRBJ2-1, with TRBD2 matching over 15 bases. Germline V CDR1 and CDR2: MNHEY, SMNVEV (reference sequence). The CDR3 totals 18 residues. V was pared by 7 bases and J by 2 bases, with 9 bases of the junction left unmatched.

The chain links TRBV3-1 to TRBJ2-3; 13 positions match TRBD2. The CDR3 is made up of 17 amino acids. J lost 2 bases, V lost 4 bases, and 6 bases had no gene match. Germline CDR1 and CDR2: LGHDT and YNNKEL (reference sequence). The CDR3 sequence: CASSLRTSGRNTDTQYF. The CDR3 coding sequence is TGTGCCAGCAGCCTGCGGACTAGCGGGAGAAACACAGATACGCAGTATTTT.

V gene TRBV19 combines with J gene TRBJ2-1; possibly TRBD1 or TRBD2 for D (5 bases each). Trimming removed 5 bases at V and 8 bases at J, with 13 bases between. The germline V gene has CDR1 LNHDA and CDR2 SQIVND (reference sequence). The CDR3 sequence is 13 residues long. The CDR3 sequence: CASSAAGRDEQFF. The CDR3 region has the DNA TGTGCCAGTAGTGCAGCAGGGCGGGATGAGCAGTTCTTC.

The chain links TRBV20-1 to TRBJ1-5; tentative D call: TRBD1 (5 bases). Trimming removed 3 bases from V and 1 base from J, with 7 bases in between. The germline gives CDR1 DFQATT, CDR2 SNEGSKA (reference sequence). The CDR3 runs to 13 residues. The CDR3 DNA follows: TGCAGTGCTAGGACAGAGAGCAATCAGCCCCAGCATTTT. Its protein product is CSARTESNQPQHF.

J is TRBJ1-3 and V is TRBV3-1; D remains ambiguous. The germline CDR1 and CDR2 sequences are LGHDT and YNNKEL (reference sequence). The V gene lost 2 bases and the J gene lost 4 bases, with 3 bases spanning the gap. This CDR3 comprises 12 residues. The CDR3 protein is CASSQLGNTIYF. The DNA of the CDR3 is TGTGCCAGCAGCCAACTCGGAAACACCATATATTTT.

This clonotype was seen ten or more times. The chain combines TRBV2 with TRBJ2-3; 9 nucleotides line up with TRBD2. The CDR3 has 15 amino acids. Germline lookup yields CDR1 SNHLY and CDR2 FYNNEI. The junction had 8 bases not matched to a gene; V was cut back by 7 bases and J by 3 bases. Here the CDR3 DNA reads TGTGCCAGCACCCCTAGCGGGACAAATACAGATACGCAGTATTTT. It translates to CASTPSGTNTDTQYF.

This clonotype was found a few times. One junction end does not reproduce the germline sequence, and a read error may be involved. V usage is TRBV20-1 and J usage is TRBJ2-3; D gene uncertain. CDR3 size: 13 residues. CDR1 and CDR2 (germline): DFQATT, SNEGSKA (reference sequence). The chain's CDR3 is CSARGLSGDTQYF. The CDR3 nucleotides are TGCAGTGCGAGAGGTCTCTCGGGAGATACGCAGTATTTT.

This clonotype was seen many times. The chain links TRBV20-1 to TRBJ2-5, with D tentatively TRBD2 (6 bases). V lost 1 base, J lost 4 bases, and 13 bases lay in between. The CDR3 extends over 14 amino acids. The germline CDR1 and CDR2 sequences are DFQATT and SNEGSKA (reference sequence). The CDR3, as DNA: TGCAGTGCTAGAGGGATGGGGGGAAGAGAGACCCAGTACTTC. As protein: CSARGMGGRETQYF.

This clonotype was detected only a few times. The J gene is TRBJ1-5, the V gene TRBV5-6; D is undetermined. CDR1 and CDR2 from the germline V gene are SGHDT and YYEEEE. The CDR3 loop spans 16 amino acids. The V gene lost 0 bases and the J gene lost 0 bases, with 10 bases spanning the gap. CDR3 in amino acids: CASSLAGPFSNQPQHF. The CDR3 bases are TGTGCCAGCAGCTTGGCTGGGCCATTTAGCAATCAGCCCCAGCATTTT.

At least ten counts were recorded for this clonotype. The genes are TRBV19 and TRBJ2-3; a weak D match, TRBD2 (6 bases). Germline assignment: CDR1 LNHDA and CDR2 SQIVND (reference sequence). The CDR3 has 16 amino acids. V gave up 7 bases and J gave up 1 base, with 18 bases separating them. The CDR3 sequence: CASTPLGGLGTDTQYF. The CDR3 coding sequence is TGTGCCAGTACCCCTCTCGGGGGTTTAGGCACAGATACGCAGTATTTT.

This clonotype came up once. This is likely a read error, given that the CDR3 carries no conserved phenylalanine or tryptophan at its end. The chain combines TRBV14 with TRBJ1-4; no definite D call. CDR3 length: 15 amino acids. V lost 5 bases and J 0 bases, leaving 10 bases between the germline ends. The V gene's germline CDR1 is SGHDN and CDR2 FVKESK. The CDR3 reads CASSTRTATNEKLFL. Written as DNA, the CDR3 is TGTGCCAGCAGCACTAGGACGGCAACTAATGAAAAACTGTTTTTA.

In its sample, this clonotype was seen many times. CDR3 nucleotides: TGTGCCAGCAGCTCATTGTTAGGGGGGGCAGATACGCAGTATTTT. As protein: CASSSLLGGADTQYF. The rearrangement links TRBV7-3 to TRBJ2-3; tentatively, D is TRBD2 (7 bases). CDR1 SGHTA and CDR2 FQGTGA come from the germline V gene. The CDR3 has 15 amino acids. V was cut by 4 bases and J by 4 bases, with 15 bases left in between. Variable domain in full (rest from reference TRBV7-3 and TRBJ2-3): GAGVSQTPSNKVTEKGKYVELRCDPISGHTALYWYRQSLGQGPEFLIYFQGTGAADDSGLPNDRFFAVRPEGSVSTLKIQRTERGDSAVYLCASSSLLGGADTQYFGPGTRLTVL.

This clonotype was found many times. The chain couples TRBV28 to TRBJ2-3; 8 nucleotides align to TRBD2. Germline V gives CDR1 MDHEN, CDR2 SYDVKM. The CDR3 loop spans 15 amino acids. The J segment lost 4 bases and the V segment lost 5 bases, leaving 8 bases of the junction unmatched. CDR3 in amino acids: CASSRSGSWADTQYF. The CDR3 nucleotides are TGTGCCAGCAGTCGCAGCGGGAGTTGGGCAGATACGCAGTATTTT. The full variable domain, in which reference TRBV28 and TRBJ2-3 provide the parts outside the CDR3, is DVKVTQSSRYLVKRTGEKVFLECVQDMDHENMFWYRQDPGLGLRLIYFSYDVKMKEKGDIPEGYSVSREKKERFSLILESASTNQTSMYLCASSRSGSWADTQYFGPGTRLTVL.

This clonotype was seen many times. This chain connects TRBV27 to TRBJ2-1, with a possible D match to TRBD1 (5 bases). Germline V gives CDR1 MNHEY, CDR2 SMNVEV (reference sequence). This CDR3 region has 16 residues. Trimming removed 1 base from V and 10 bases from J, with 20 bases in between. CDR3 nucleotides: TGTGCCAGCAGTTTATGGGGCCTAAGATCCGGGTGGGAGCAGTTCTTC. Residues: CASSLWGLRSGWEQFF.

This clonotype was observed at least ten times. The chain joins TRBV11-2 to TRBJ1-1; D possibly corresponds to TRBD1 (5 bases). V shed 0 bases and J shed 2 bases, with 31 bases lying between them. Germline CDR1 and CDR2: SGHAT and FQNNGV. The CDR3 contains 22 residues. CDR3 nucleotide sequence: TGTGCCAGCAGCTTAGATCCCGCCGCATTTCCGGGGCCAAGGGTCTTAAACACTGAAGCTTTCTTT. Translated: CASSLDPAAFPGPRVLNTEAFF. Based on the CDR3 plus reference TRBV11-2 and TRBJ1-1, the full variable domain is EAGVAQSPRYKIIEKRQSVAFWCNPISGHATLYWYQQILGQGPKLLIQFQNNGVVDDSQLPKDRFSAERLKGVDSTLKIQPAKLEDSAVYLCASSLDPAAFPGPRVLNTEAFFGQGTRLTVV.

There are a few counts of this clonotype. This chain joins TRBV24-1 and TRBJ2-7; possible D gene TRBD1, 6 bases. Trimming removed 4 bases from V and 8 bases from J, with 8 bases in between. This CDR3 spans 11 amino acids. In germline, CDR1 is KGHDR, CDR2 SFDVKD. CDR3 amino acids: CATSDRDKQYF. Written as DNA, the CDR3 is TGTGCCACCAGTGACAGGGACAAGCAGTACTTC.

This clonotype was seen repeatedly, ten times or more. The rearrangement uses TRBV12-3 or TRBV12-4 and TRBJ1-3, with TRBD1 matching over 7 bases. CDR3 length: 14 amino acids. V was pared by 5 bases and J by 5 bases, with 6 bases of the junction left unmatched. The CDR3 sequence: CASSAGQHRNTIYF. The CDR3 DNA reads as TGTGCCAGCAGTGCGGGACAGCACCGAAACACCATATATTTT.